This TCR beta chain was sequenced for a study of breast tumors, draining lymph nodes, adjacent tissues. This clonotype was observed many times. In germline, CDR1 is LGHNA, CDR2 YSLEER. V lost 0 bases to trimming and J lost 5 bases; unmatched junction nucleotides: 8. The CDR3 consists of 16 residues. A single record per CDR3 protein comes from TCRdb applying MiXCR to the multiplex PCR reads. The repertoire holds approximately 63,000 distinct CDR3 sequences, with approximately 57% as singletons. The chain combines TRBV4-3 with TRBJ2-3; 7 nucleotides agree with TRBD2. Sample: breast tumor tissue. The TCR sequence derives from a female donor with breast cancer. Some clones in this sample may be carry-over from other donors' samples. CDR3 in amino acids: CASSQDGGRELDTQYF. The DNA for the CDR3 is TGCGCCAGCAGCCAAGATGGTGGGCGGGAGTTAGATACGCAGTATTTT.